These T cell receptor beta chains were read from a single sample in a study of shared clonotypes between healthy human individuals. Using immunoSEQ multiplex PCR, the repertoire was profiled, and TCRdb retains in-frame clones only, with some absent. The sample records about 580,000 clones, 95% to 98% being singletons. Sample: naive CD8+ T cells sorted from blood. These receptors originate from a young man in good health. Both conserved end residues are part of each CDR3. The order of the fields is V gene, J gene, clone size, CDR3 protein. Where a row states a size, it is once, few, many or the class of an expanded clone; other rows omit it.

>TRBV15|TRBJ1-5|-
CATSSDDNSNQPQHF
>TRBV14|TRBJ1-5|-
CASSHANQPQHF
>TRBV15|TRBJ2-7|-
CATSRTPAETASYEQYF
>TRBV5-4|TRBJ1-2|-
CASSFPDNYGYTF
>TRBV5-1|TRBJ1-1|-
CASSPGQNAEAFF
>TRBV27|TRBJ2-7|-
CASSLSWGFTHEQYF
>TRBV5-4|TRBJ2-3|-
CASSWTGVGTDTQYF
>TRBV7-9|TRBJ2-1|-
CASSTTGDEQFF
>TRBV7-9|TRBJ2-7|-
CASSLAPSISYEQYF
>TRBV9|TRBJ1-3|-
CASSVEVWASGNTIYF
>TRBV11-2|TRBJ2-5|-
CASSSRRVQETQYF
>TRBV5-6|TRBJ1-2|-
CASSRQGNYGYTF
>TRBV27|TRBJ2-1|-
CASGTTGELYNEQFF
>TRBV27|TRBJ1-5|-
CASSLGSNQPQHF
>TRBV28|TRBJ1-4|-
CASSWTAEKLFF
>TRBV9|TRBJ2-7|-
CASSVGAGSRYEQYF
>TRBV19|TRBJ2-1|-
CASSMSWMGILNEQFF
>TRBV28|TRBJ2-7|once
CASRADGSYEQYF
>TRBV7-9|-|-
CASSGVVTPLYEQYF
>TRBV7-9|TRBJ1-5|-
CASSLGWGSSEPQHF
>TRBV7-9|TRBJ2-6|-
CASSFPGASSGANVLTF
>TRBV14|TRBJ2-1|-
CASSLGSEQFF
>TRBV29-1|TRBJ1-1|-
CSVSRVGSEAFF
>TRBV5-1|TRBJ2-7|-
CASSFGTGTYEQYF
>TRBV27|TRBJ2-7|-
CASSQIGDEQYF
>TRBV11-2|TRBJ2-7|-
CASSLTGGRYEQYF
>TRBV29-1|TRBJ2-1|-
CSVDAHESIAYNEQFF
>TRBV4-2|TRBJ2-3|-
CASSQDTSGSSDTQYF
>TRBV9|TRBJ2-2|-
CASSDPLNPGLAGFTGELFF
>TRBV11-2|TRBJ2-2|-
CASSLAGGLAGPTGELFF
>TRBV30|TRBJ2-2|-
CAWSGVGILSGANTGELFF
>TRBV10-2|TRBJ2-1|-
CASRRGGTEQFF
>TRBV7-9|TRBJ1-4|-
CASSRGQEATNEKLFF
>TRBV5-4|TRBJ2-7|-
CASSRGLAGDQEQYF
>TRBV29-1|TRBJ2-2|-
CSVAWYTGELFF
>TRBV7-2|TRBJ2-3|-
CASSPLDIESTDTQYF
>TRBV27|TRBJ2-7|few
CASSLGARYEQYF
>TRBV29-1|TRBJ2-1|-
CSVQYNEQFF
>TRBV9|TRBJ2-5|-
CASTAGLAGGETQYF
>TRBV7-9|TRBJ2-2|-
CASSPGLNTGELFF
>TRBV2|TRBJ1-4|once
CASSIRAVGEKLFF
>TRBV4-1|TRBJ2-1|-
CASSQVGSGSFYEQFF
>TRBV7-6|TRBJ2-7|once
CASSPEPVDRYEQYF
>TRBV5-6|TRBJ2-1|-
CASSPGTSAYNEQFF
>TRBV29-1|TRBJ1-1|-
CSARSLNTEAFF
>TRBV9|TRBJ2-1|-
CASSVRREGRSNDEQFF
>TRBV6-5|TRBJ1-1|-
CASRTNTEAFF
>TRBV6-1|TRBJ2-1|-
CASTRGDPSYNEQFF
>TRBV9|TRBJ2-3|-
CASSVAGASTDTQYF
>TRBV9|TRBJ2-3|once
CASSVEGLGADTQYF
>TRBV7-6|TRBJ2-1|once
CASSLVKPESSYNEQFF
>TRBV19|TRBJ2-1|-
CASSILAGGDYNEQFF
>TRBV18|TRBJ1-5|-
CASSSSRDSNQPQHF
>TRBV2|TRBJ1-5|-
CATTSGQGNQPQHF
>TRBV2|TRBJ2-6|-
CASSEWDSSGANVLTF
>TRBV14|TRBJ1-2|-
CASSQDIRWSYTF
>TRBV7-8|TRBJ2-3|-
CASSWSTDTQYF
>TRBV25-1|TRBJ2-5|-
CASSEFGTGWETQYF
>TRBV27|TRBJ2-7|-
CASSLSGGPFEQYF
>TRBV6-5|TRBJ1-2|-
CASSYSTYDGYTF